This is a list of T cell receptor beta chains from one sample in a study of cytomegalovirus exposure and HLA in healthy donors. The protocol was immunoSEQ multiplex PCR, while the TCRdb copy is restricted to in-frame clones and leaves out a portion. The top ten hold around 1.9% of the sample, which has about 150,000 clones, around three quarters seen once. Material: PBMCs. The source is a woman aged 40 to 50 in good health and CMV-seronegative. The CDR3 runs from the conserved cysteine through the conserved F or W. Each record gives: CDR3 DNA, CDR3 protein, V gene, clone size, D gene, J gene, CDR3 length. A D gene is named only where the DNA matches it firmly. Clone size appears in some rows only: once, few, many, or a class for an expanded clone.

CDR3nt: TGTTCCAGCAGCTTAGTCGGGGGGACTCAGCCCCAGCATTTT
CDR3aa: CSSSLVGGTQPQHF
v_gene: TRBV7-9
abundance: -
d_gene: -
j_gene: TRBJ1-5
len: 14

CDR3nt: TGTGCCAGCAGTTGGACAGGGGCGAGTACTCAGCCCCAGCATTTT
CDR3aa: CASSWTGASTQPQHF
v_gene: TRBV28
abundance: few
d_gene: TRBD1
j_gene: TRBJ1-5
len: 15

CDR3nt: TGTGCCAGCAGTTACTCGATAGGACAGCAAAGCCTTCTTTTC
CDR3aa: CASSYSIGQQSLLF
v_gene: TRBV6-5
abundance: -
d_gene: -
j_gene: TRBJ1-2
len: 14

CDR3nt: TGTGCCAGCAGCTTAGGGTACATTTCAGATACGCAGTATTTT
CDR3aa: CASSLGYISDTQYF
v_gene: TRBV11-3
abundance: -
d_gene: -
j_gene: TRBJ2-3
len: 14

CDR3nt: TGTGCCAGCAGCTTAGGACAGCAAAGCACTGAAGCTTTCTTT
CDR3aa: CASSLGQQSTEAFF
v_gene: TRBV7-9
abundance: -
d_gene: -
j_gene: TRBJ1-1
len: 14

CDR3nt: TGTGCCAGTAATATGAGGGTCGACCAGCCCCAGCATTTT
CDR3aa: CASNMRVDQPQHF
v_gene: TRBV19
abundance: -
d_gene: -
j_gene: TRBJ1-5
len: 13

CDR3nt: TGTGCCAGCAGTAAGACAGGGGGGGACTACAATGAGCAGTTCTTC
CDR3aa: CASSKTGGDYNEQFF
v_gene: TRBV6-5
abundance: -
d_gene: TRBD1
j_gene: TRBJ2-1
len: 15

CDR3nt: TGTGCCAGTTGGGACAGGGGAATAGGGCAGTACTTC
CDR3aa: CASWDRGIGQYF
v_gene: TRBV6-5
abundance: -
d_gene: TRBD1
j_gene: TRBJ2-7
len: 12

CDR3nt: TGTGCCAGTAGTATTCGTAAAACAGGGTTAGGGGACACTGAAGCTTTCTTT
CDR3aa: CASSIRKTGLGDTEAFF
v_gene: TRBV19
abundance: -
d_gene: -
j_gene: TRBJ1-1
len: 17

CDR3nt: TGTGCCAGCAGCCAAGACGGGGACAGGGGGCACTATAATTCACCCCTCCACTTT
CDR3aa: CASSQDGDRGHYNSPLHF
v_gene: TRBV4-2
abundance: -
d_gene: TRBD1
j_gene: TRBJ1-6
len: 18

CDR3nt: TGTGCCATCGATGGACAGGGGGGCGATGAGCAGTTCTTC
CDR3aa: CAIDGQGGDEQFF
v_gene: TRBV10-3
abundance: -
d_gene: TRBD1
j_gene: TRBJ2-1
len: 13

CDR3nt: TGTGCCACCACCTCGACGCAACAGGGCGTTAATGAAAAACTGTTTTTT
CDR3aa: CATTSTQQGVNEKLFF
v_gene: TRBV15
abundance: -
d_gene: -
j_gene: TRBJ1-4
len: 16

CDR3nt: TGTGCCACCTCGGCAGGGTCAGGAAATTCACCCCTCCACTTT
CDR3aa: CATSAGSGNSPLHF
v_gene: TRBV6-1
abundance: -
d_gene: -
j_gene: TRBJ1-6
len: 14

CDR3nt: TGTGCCAGCAGCTCCAGCGGGGGGGAGACCCAGTACTTC
CDR3aa: CASSSSGGETQYF
v_gene: TRBV27
abundance: -
d_gene: TRBD2
j_gene: TRBJ2-5
len: 13

CDR3nt: TGTGCCAGCAGCCCGGGACTAGCGGGGGGTGATGAGCAGTTCTTC
CDR3aa: CASSPGLAGGDEQFF
v_gene: TRBV7-9
abundance: -
d_gene: TRBD2
j_gene: TRBJ2-1
len: 15

CDR3nt: TGTGCCAGCAGTTTATACTCGGGGGGAGTTAATGAGCAGTTCTTC
CDR3aa: CASSLYSGGVNEQFF
v_gene: TRBV27
abundance: -
d_gene: TRBD2
j_gene: TRBJ2-1
len: 15

CDR3nt: TGTGCCAGCTCACCAATGGACGGGAGCTCTGGAAACACCATATATTTT
CDR3aa: CASSPMDGSSGNTIYF
v_gene: TRBV18
abundance: few
d_gene: -
j_gene: TRBJ1-3
len: 16

CDR3nt: TGCGCCAGCAGCCAAACCGGGACAGGGGGCAGGGGTGGCTACACCTTC
CDR3aa: CASSQTGTGGRGGYTF
v_gene: TRBV4-1
abundance: -
d_gene: TRBD1
j_gene: TRBJ1-2
len: 16

CDR3nt: TGTGCCAGCAGCGGGGGGCGATGGACTGAAGCTTTCTTT
CDR3aa: CASSGGRWTEAFF
v_gene: TRBV9
abundance: -
d_gene: -
j_gene: TRBJ1-1
len: 13

CDR3nt: TGTGCCAGCAGCTTACAGGGAGTGAGGGAGACCCAGTACTTC
CDR3aa: CASSLQGVRETQYF
v_gene: TRBV5-4
abundance: -
d_gene: -
j_gene: TRBJ2-5
len: 14

CDR3nt: TGTGCCAGCAGCTCCGGGACAGTCGATGGCTACACCTTC
CDR3aa: CASSSGTVDGYTF
v_gene: TRBV5-6
abundance: few
d_gene: TRBD1
j_gene: TRBJ1-2
len: 13

CDR3nt: TGTGCCAGCAGCCCGCGATTACTTGTGGCTGAAGCTTTCTTT
CDR3aa: CASSPRLLVAEAFF
v_gene: TRBV9
abundance: -
d_gene: -
j_gene: TRBJ1-1
len: 14

CDR3nt: TGTGCCTGGAACAGACAGACGGGCGAGCAGTACTTC
CDR3aa: CAWNRQTGEQYF
v_gene: TRBV30
abundance: -
d_gene: -
j_gene: TRBJ2-7
len: 12

CDR3nt: TGTGCCAGCAGCTCGCTAGGTGGCTACGATACGCAGTATTTT
CDR3aa: CASSSLGGYDTQYF
v_gene: TRBV7-8
abundance: -
d_gene: -
j_gene: TRBJ2-3
len: 14

CDR3nt: TGTGCCAGCAGCCCTCTTGGGGCTAGGGGATACGCAGTATTT
CDR3aa: CASSPLGARGYAVF
v_gene: TRBV5-4
abundance: -
d_gene: -
j_gene: TRBJ2-3
len: 14

CDR3nt: TGCAGCGCCGCGCGGCCCTCCTCCTACAATGAGCAGTTCTTC
CDR3aa: CSAARPSSYNEQFF
v_gene: TRBV29-1
abundance: -
d_gene: -
j_gene: TRBJ2-1
len: 14

CDR3nt: TGTGCCAGCAATTCAGGGGTAAGGGCTTTCTTT
CDR3aa: CASNSGVRAFF
v_gene: TRBV2
abundance: few
d_gene: -
j_gene: TRBJ1-1
len: 11

CDR3nt: TGTGCCAGCAGTGAAGCTAATAGACGACAAGAGACTAACTATGGCTACACCTTC
CDR3aa: CASSEANRRQETNYGYTF
v_gene: TRBV6-1
abundance: -
d_gene: -
j_gene: TRBJ1-2
len: 18

CDR3nt: TGCGCCAGCAGCTTGCGCCCTCTGCAGGGGGCCTCCTACAATGAGCAGTTCTTC
CDR3aa: CASSLRPLQGASYNEQFF
v_gene: TRBV5-1
abundance: -
d_gene: TRBD1
j_gene: TRBJ2-1
len: 18

CDR3nt: TGTGCCAGCAGTCCGGGAGCCAATGAGCAGTTCTTC
CDR3aa: CASSPGANEQFF
v_gene: TRBV27
abundance: once
d_gene: -
j_gene: TRBJ2-1
len: 12

CDR3nt: TGTGCCACCAGCAGAGAGAATCCGGGACAAACGAACACTGAAGCTTTCTTT
CDR3aa: CATSRENPGQTNTEAFF
v_gene: TRBV15
abundance: few
d_gene: -
j_gene: TRBJ1-1
len: 17

CDR3nt: TGTGCCAGCTCACCGACAGACAGGGGGGATGGCTACACCTTC
CDR3aa: CASSPTDRGDGYTF
v_gene: TRBV18
abundance: -
d_gene: TRBD1
j_gene: TRBJ1-2
len: 14

CDR3nt: TGTGCCAGCAGCCCCCTAGGCCAGGGCCCCTATGGCTACACCTTC
CDR3aa: CASSPLGQGPYGYTF
v_gene: TRBV7-9
abundance: -
d_gene: -
j_gene: TRBJ1-2
len: 15

CDR3nt: TGCGCCAGCAGCCCCACTAGCGGGGGGACAGATACGCAGTATTTT
CDR3aa: CASSPTSGGTDTQYF
v_gene: TRBV5-1
abundance: -
d_gene: TRBD2
j_gene: TRBJ2-3
len: 15

CDR3nt: TGCGCCAGCAGCTTCCAGACAGGGCCCAGGGGTTCCTACGAGCAGTACTTC
CDR3aa: CASSFQTGPRGSYEQYF
v_gene: TRBV5-1
abundance: -
d_gene: TRBD1
j_gene: TRBJ2-7
len: 17

CDR3nt: TGTGCCAGCAGCTTTGGACTAGCGGGGCTTCGAGGGACAGATACGCAGTATTTT
CDR3aa: CASSFGLAGLRGTDTQYF
v_gene: TRBV9
abundance: -
d_gene: TRBD2
j_gene: TRBJ2-3
len: 18

CDR3nt: TGTGCCAGCAGTGAAACGGGGGGCTACGGGCAGCCCCAGCATTTT
CDR3aa: CASSETGGYGQPQHF
v_gene: TRBV25-1
abundance: -
d_gene: -
j_gene: TRBJ1-5
len: 15

CDR3nt: TGTGCCAGTAACCGGGACATCCGAAACACCATATATTTT
CDR3aa: CASNRDIRNTIYF
v_gene: TRBV28
abundance: -
d_gene: -
j_gene: TRBJ1-3
len: 13

CDR3nt: TGCGCCAGCAGCTTGAGTAGCGGGGGGGGAGATACGCAGTATTTT
CDR3aa: CASSLSSGGGDTQYF
v_gene: TRBV5-1
abundance: -
d_gene: TRBD2
j_gene: TRBJ2-3
len: 15

CDR3nt: TGCGCCAGCAGCTTGTTTTCCGCGGCGGGTGTGGAAAAACTGTTTTTT
CDR3aa: CASSLFSAAGVEKLFF
v_gene: TRBV5-1
abundance: -
d_gene: -
j_gene: TRBJ1-4
len: 16

CDR3nt: TGTTCCAGCAGCTTCCGGGACTGGAACCTCCAAGAGACCCAGTACTTC
CDR3aa: CSSSFRDWNLQETQYF
v_gene: TRBV7-9
abundance: once
d_gene: -
j_gene: TRBJ2-5
len: 16

CDR3nt: TGCGCCAGCAGCTTGGGTTGGACAGGGATAGATACGCAGTATTTT
CDR3aa: CASSLGWTGIDTQYF
v_gene: TRBV5-1
abundance: -
d_gene: TRBD1
j_gene: TRBJ2-3
len: 15

CDR3nt: TGTGCCAGCAGTTTTTCAAACCGGGTGTGGGAGCAGTACTTC
CDR3aa: CASSFSNRVWEQYF
v_gene: TRBV27
abundance: -
d_gene: -
j_gene: TRBJ2-7
len: 14

CDR3nt: TGTGCCAGCAGTTTGTTTTTTTTGGGGGCGCGAAACTATGGCTACACCTTC
CDR3aa: CASSLFFLGARNYGYTF
v_gene: TRBV28
abundance: few
d_gene: -
j_gene: TRBJ1-2
len: 17